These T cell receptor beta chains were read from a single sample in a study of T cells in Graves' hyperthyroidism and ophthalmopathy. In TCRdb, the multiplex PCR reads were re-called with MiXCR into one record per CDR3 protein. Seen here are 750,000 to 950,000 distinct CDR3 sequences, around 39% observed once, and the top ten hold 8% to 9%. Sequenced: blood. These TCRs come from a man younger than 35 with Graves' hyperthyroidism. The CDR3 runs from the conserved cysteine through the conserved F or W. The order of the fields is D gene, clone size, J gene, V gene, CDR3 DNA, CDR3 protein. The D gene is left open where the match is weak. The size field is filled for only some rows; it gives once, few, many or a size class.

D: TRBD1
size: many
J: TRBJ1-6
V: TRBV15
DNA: TGTGCCACCAGCAGAGATAGGGGGACAGCGAATTCACCCCTCCACTTT
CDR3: CATSRDRGTANSPLHF

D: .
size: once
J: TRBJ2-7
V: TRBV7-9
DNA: TGCGCCAGCAGCTTGGTATCTGTTGGGGGGAACTACGAGCAGTACTTC
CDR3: CASSLVSVGGNYEQYF

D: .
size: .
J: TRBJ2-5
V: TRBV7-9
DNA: TGTGCCAGCAGCCCCCCCGGACTGACTTACGAGACCCAGTACTTC
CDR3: CASSPPGLTYETQYF

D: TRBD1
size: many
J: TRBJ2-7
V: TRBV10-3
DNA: TGTGCCACAGACGAGACAGGGGGCGGCGAGCAGTACTTC
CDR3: CATDETGGGEQYF

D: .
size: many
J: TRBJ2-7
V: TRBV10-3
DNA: TGTGCCATCTTAACGGGCGGCGAGCGGTACTTC
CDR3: CAILTGGERYF

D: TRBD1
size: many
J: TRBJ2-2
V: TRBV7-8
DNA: TGTGCCAGCAGCTATACAGGGGACACCGGGGAGCTGTTTTTT
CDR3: CASSYTGDTGELFF

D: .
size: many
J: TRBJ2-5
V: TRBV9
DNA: TGTGCCAGCAGCGTAGAGGGGGGCGGTGAGACCCAGTACTTC
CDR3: CASSVEGGGETQYF

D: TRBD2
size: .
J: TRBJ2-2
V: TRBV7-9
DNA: TGCGCCAGCAGCCAAGAACTAGCGGGAGCTACCGGGGAGCTGTTTTTT
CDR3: CASSQELAGATGELFF

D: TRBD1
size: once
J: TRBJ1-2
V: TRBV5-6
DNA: TGTGCCAGCAGCTTGGGACCTGACAGGGGCCATGGCTACACCTTC
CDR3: CASSLGPDRGHGYTF

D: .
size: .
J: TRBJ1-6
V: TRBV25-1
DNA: TGTGCCAGCAGCCAAACGATGGTCGGGGGGCCTAATTCACCCCTCCACTTT
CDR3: CASSQTMVGGPNSPLHF

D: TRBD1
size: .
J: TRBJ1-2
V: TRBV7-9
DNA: TGTGCCAGCAGCGTACCGGACAGGGGCGGCTACACCTTC
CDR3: CASSVPDRGGYTF

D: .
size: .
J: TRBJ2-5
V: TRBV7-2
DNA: TGTGCCAGCAGTTCCTGGCTATCGGGAGTAGAGGAGACCCAGTACTTC
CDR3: CASSSWLSGVEETQYF

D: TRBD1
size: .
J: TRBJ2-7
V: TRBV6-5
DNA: TGTGCCAGCAGTTACTCACAGGGGACCTACGAGCAGTACTTC
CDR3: CASSYSQGTYEQYF

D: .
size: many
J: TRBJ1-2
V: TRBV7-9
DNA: TGTGCCAGCAGCCCCCGGGACACCCATTACCATGGCTACACCTTC
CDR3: CASSPRDTHYHGYTF

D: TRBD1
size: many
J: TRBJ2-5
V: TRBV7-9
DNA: TGTGCCAGCAGCTTAGGGCCATCGAGGGGGCGACAGACCCAGTACTTC
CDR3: CASSLGPSRGRQTQYF

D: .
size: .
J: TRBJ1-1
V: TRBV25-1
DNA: TGTGCCAGCAGTGCCGACCGTTTGGGCACTGAAGCTTTCTTT
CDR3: CASSADRLGTEAFF

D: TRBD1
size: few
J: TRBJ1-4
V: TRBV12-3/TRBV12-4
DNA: TGTGCCAGCAGTTCATCCGGGACAGGGATTCGGGAAAAACTGTTTTTT
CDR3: CASSSSGTGIREKLFF